These T cell receptor beta chains were read from a single sample in a study of T cell repertoires in cytomegalovirus infection. TCRdb called the reads again in MiXCR, with one record for every CDR3 protein. The top ten clones hold 2% to 3% of a sample with some 300,000 distinct CDR3 sequences, roughly 9.3% of them seen once. The material sequenced was PBMCs. These TCRs come from a human donor in good health (CMV status not recorded). Some clones in this sample may be carry-over from other donors' samples. CDR3s include the opening cysteine and the closing phenylalanine or tryptophan. The D gene is left open where the match is weak. Rows give clone size only sometimes, using once, few, many, or a class for an expanded clone.

CDR3aa	CDR3nt	abundance	v_gene	len	j_gene	d_gene
CAAGGFYTDTQYF	TGTGCCGCTGGAGGGTTTTACACAGATACGCAGTATTTT	many	TRBV6-2/TRBV6-3	13	TRBJ2-3	-
CSARDPNTQYF	TGCAGTGCTAGAGATCCGAATACGCAGTATTTT	many	TRBV20-1	11	TRBJ2-3	-
CASSFLLGYGYTF	TGTGCCAGCAGTTTCTTGTTGGGCTATGGCTACACCTTC	many	TRBV12-3/TRBV12-4	13	TRBJ1-2	-
CASSQAGGDGYTF	TGCGCCAGCAGCCAAGCGGGGGGCGATGGCTACACCTTC	many	TRBV4-1	13	TRBJ1-2	-
CASSLSAIEGNQPQHF	TGTGCCAGCAGCTTGTCTGCGATTGAGGGCAATCAGCCCCAGCATTTT	many	TRBV5-5	16	TRBJ1-5	-
CSAPMGDRENNEQFF	TGCAGTGCTCCCATGGGGGACAGGGAGAACAATGAGCAGTTCTTC	few	TRBV20-1	15	TRBJ2-1	TRBD1
CSVKLRWNTEAFF	TGCAGCGTTAAGCTTAGGTGGAACACTGAAGCTTTCTTT	many	TRBV29-1	13	TRBJ1-1	-
CASSLEWGPWGYTF	TGTGCCAGCAGCTTAGAGTGGGGTCCCTGGGGCTACACCTTC	many	TRBV7-2	14	TRBJ1-2	-
CASSEQTDNSPLHF	TGTGCCAGCAGTGAGCAGACAGATAATTCACCCCTCCACTTT	many	TRBV6-4	14	TRBJ1-6	-
CASSLVVYIGTGDTEAFF	TGCGCCAGCAGCTTGGTTGTCTACATCGGGACAGGGGACACTGAAGCTTTCTTT	many	TRBV5-1	18	TRBJ1-1	TRBD1
CASIRIPLTTNYGYTF	TGTGCCAGCATCCGAATACCCCTGACAACCAACTATGGCTACACCTTC	many	TRBV7-9	16	TRBJ1-2	-
CASSVAGQATAYGYTF	TGTGCCAGCAGCGTAGCTGGGCAGGCGACCGCCTATGGCTACACCTTC	-	TRBV9	16	TRBJ1-2	-
CASSPPRPGADTQYF	TGTGCCAGCTCACCACCGAGACCGGGCGCAGATACGCAGTATTTT	many	TRBV18	15	TRBJ2-3	-
CASSSVGLAGGPFYEQYF	TGTGCCAGCAGCTCGGTAGGACTAGCGGGGGGCCCTTTTTACGAGCAGTACTTC	few	TRBV4-2	18	TRBJ2-7	TRBD2
CASSQVPGGGGYEQFF	TGCGCCAGCAGCCAAGTTCCTGGCGGGGGAGGGTATGAGCAGTTCTTC	-	TRBV4-1	16	TRBJ2-1	TRBD2
CASSMGVFSYEQYF	TGTGCCAGTAGTATGGGGGTTTTCTCCTACGAGCAGTACTTC	many	TRBV19	14	TRBJ2-7	-
CSARTSSYEQYF	TGCAGTGCTAGGACATCCTCCTACGAGCAGTACTTC	-	TRBV20-1	12	TRBJ2-7	-
CSASPSDSYGYTF	TGCAGTGCTAGCCCCTCTGACAGTTATGGCTACACCTTC	few	TRBV20-1	13	TRBJ1-2	-
CASSRGQSETQYF	TGTGCCAGCAGCCGCGGACAGTCGGAGACCCAGTACTTC	many	TRBV5-6	13	TRBJ2-5	-
CASSLLIGKGGNTIYF	TGTGCCAGCAGCCTACTCATAGGGAAAGGAGGAAACACCATATATTTT	-	TRBV3-1	16	TRBJ1-3	-
CSARTDRTNTEAFF	TGCAGTGCTAGAACAGACAGGACTAACACTGAAGCTTTCTTT	-	TRBV20-1	14	TRBJ1-1	-
CASSLTGGVTEAFF	TGTGCCAGCAGTTTAACAGGGGGCGTCACTGAAGCTTTCTTT	few	TRBV27	14	TRBJ1-1	TRBD1
CASSLKEQETQYF	TGTGCCAGCAGCTTAAAAGAACAAGAGACCCAGTACTTC	many	TRBV7-6	13	TRBJ2-5	-
CASSLIDGGNQPQHF	TGTGCCAGCAGCTTAATCGACGGGGGCAATCAGCCCCAGCATTTT	-	TRBV7-9	15	TRBJ1-5	-
CASSASGGEWKTQYF	TGTGCCAGCAGCGCGAGCGGGGGTGAATGGAAGACCCAGTACTTC	many	TRBV7-2	15	TRBJ2-5	TRBD2
CASSRPGGTSGGTSYNEQFF	TGTGCCAGCAGCCGCCCAGGTGGGACTAGCGGGGGCACCTCCTACAATGAGCAGTTCTTC	many	TRBV7-2	20	TRBJ2-1	TRBD2
CASSIGTPIEQYF	TGTGCCAGCAGCATCGGGACACCCATCGAGCAGTACTTC	many	TRBV12-3/TRBV12-4	13	TRBJ2-7	-
CSAQSPRRDREKLFF	TGCAGTGCTCAATCCCCACGCAGGGACCGGGAAAAACTGTTTTTT	-	TRBV20-1	15	TRBJ1-4	-
CSAKRGSDAYEQYF	TGCAGCGCGAAACGGGGCAGCGATGCCTACGAGCAGTACTTC	few	TRBV29-1	14	TRBJ2-7	-
CATSLGQSTQETQYF	TGTGCCACCAGTTTGGGACAGTCAACCCAAGAGACCCAGTACTTC	-	TRBV24-1	15	TRBJ2-5	TRBD1
CSARDIAGARSSQYF	TGCAGTGCTAGAGATATAGCGGGGGCACGAAGCTCGCAGTATTTT	many	TRBV20-1	15	TRBJ2-3	TRBD2
CSASTGRNTEAFF	TGCAGTGCTAGTACGGGACGGAACACTGAAGCTTTCTTT	many	TRBV20-1	13	TRBJ1-1	-
CASSQAGGYQPQHF	TGTGCCAGCAGCCAAGCGGGGGGATATCAGCCCCAGCATTTT	few	TRBV3-1	14	TRBJ1-5	-
CSASFGGGRNEQFF	TGCAGTGCCAGCTTCGGAGGGGGCCGAAATGAGCAGTTCTTC	many	TRBV20-1	14	TRBJ2-1	-
CSGDTNYGYTF	TGCAGTGGGGACACCAACTATGGCTACACCTTC	-	TRBV20-1	11	TRBJ1-2	-
CASRTDRDAYGYTF	TGTGCCAGCAGAACGGACAGGGACGCCTATGGCTACACCTTC	many	TRBV7-9	14	TRBJ1-2	TRBD1
CASSYSKGSSYEQYF	TGTGCCAGCAGTTACTCGAAGGGGTCCTCCTACGAGCAGTACTTC	many	TRBV6-5	15	TRBJ2-7	-
CASSQTGATYEQYF	TGTGCCAGCAGCCAGACAGGGGCGACCTACGAGCAGTACTTC	many	TRBV4-2	14	TRBJ2-7	TRBD1